Listed below are T cell receptor beta chains from one sample, sequenced in a study of molecular identifiers for immune sequencing clone quantification. Each CDR3 protein is one row after TCRdb ran MiXCR on the PCR reads. Found here are hundreds of thousands of distinct CDR3 sequences, around 25% of them singletons; the top ten hold roughly 0.83%. Specimen: naive CD8+ T cells from blood, with Jurkat cell RNA spiked in. The receptors originated from a human donor in good health. Some libraries in this study had Jurkat cell RNA spiked in. CDR3s include the opening cysteine and the closing phenylalanine or tryptophan. A D gene is named only where the DNA matches it firmly. Rows may omit the clone size; those that give it use once, few, many or a size class.

abundance: few; d_gene: NA; j_gene: TRBJ2-7; v_gene: TRBV3-1; CDR3aa: CASSQDLPHKQYF; CDR3nt: TGTGCCAGCAGCCAAGATTTGCCGCACAAGCAGTACTTC
abundance: NA; d_gene: TRBD1; j_gene: TRBJ1-6; v_gene: TRBV7-2; CDR3aa: CASSLGDRAWEMNNSPLHF; CDR3nt: TGTGCCAGCAGCTTAGGGGACAGGGCTTGGGAAATGAATAATTCACCCCTCCACTTT
abundance: many; d_gene: NA; j_gene: TRBJ1-1; v_gene: TRBV5-1; CDR3aa: CASSFLGSTEAFF; CDR3nt: TGCGCCAGCAGCTTTTTAGGGAGCACTGAAGCTTTCTTT
abundance: NA; d_gene: NA; j_gene: TRBJ2-7; v_gene: TRBV6-5; CDR3aa: CASSLGDTVYEQYF; CDR3nt: TGTGCCAGCAGTTTAGGGGACACCGTCTACGAGCAGTACTTC
abundance: NA; d_gene: NA; j_gene: TRBJ1-2; v_gene: TRBV27; CDR3aa: CASSLLGTANYGYTF; CDR3nt: TGTGCCAGCAGTTTATTGGGGACGGCTAACTATGGCTACACCTTC
abundance: many; d_gene: NA; j_gene: TRBJ1-2; v_gene: TRBV3-1; CDR3aa: CASSPREGGHYYGYTF; CDR3nt: TGTGCCAGCAGCCCCCGCGAGGGGGGGCATTACTATGGCTACACCTTC
abundance: few; d_gene: NA; j_gene: TRBJ1-2; v_gene: TRBV4-1; CDR3aa: CASSQDGDGYTF; CDR3nt: TGCGCCAGCAGCCAAGATGGAGATGGCTACACCTTC
abundance: few; d_gene: NA; j_gene: TRBJ1-3; v_gene: TRBV30; CDR3aa: CAWRGGNGSTIYF; CDR3nt: TGTGCCTGGCGGGGGGGGAACGGAAGCACCATATATTTT
abundance: NA; d_gene: NA; j_gene: TRBJ1-3; v_gene: TRBV7-2; CDR3aa: CASSLGTRSGNPIYF; CDR3nt: TGTGCCAGCAGCTTAGGGACGCGCTCTGGCAACCCCATATATTTT
abundance: many; d_gene: TRBD2; j_gene: TRBJ2-1; v_gene: TRBV7-2; CDR3aa: CASSLGLKREPGQFF; CDR3nt: TGTGCCAGCAGCTTAGGACTAAAGCGGGAGCCCGGGCAGTTCTTC
abundance: few; d_gene: NA; j_gene: TRBJ1-4; v_gene: TRBV27; CDR3aa: CASSSLMTNEKLFF; CDR3nt: TGTGCCAGCAGTTCCCTAATGACTAATGAAAAACTGTTTTTT
abundance: few; d_gene: NA; j_gene: TRBJ2-6; v_gene: TRBV4-1; CDR3aa: CASSQGRVSGANVLAF; CDR3nt: TGCGCCAGCAGCCAAGGGCGGGTCTCTGGGGCCAACGTCCTGGCTTTC
abundance: NA; d_gene: NA; j_gene: TRBJ1-4; v_gene: TRBV15; CDR3aa: CATSRGSALNEKLFF; CDR3nt: TGTGCCACCAGCAGAGGGTCGGCCCTGAATGAAAAACTGTTTTTT
abundance: once; d_gene: TRBD2; j_gene: TRBJ2-5; v_gene: TRBV9; CDR3aa: CASSVGTSFREAQYF; CDR3nt: TGTGCCAGCAGCGTCGGGACTAGTTTCCGAGAGGCCCAGTACTTC
abundance: few; d_gene: TRBD1; j_gene: TRBJ1-4; v_gene: TRBV29-1; CDR3aa: CSVGGEYETGEEKLFF; CDR3nt: TGCAGCGTTGGGGGGGAGTATGAGACAGGGGAGGAAAAACTGTTTTTT
abundance: NA; d_gene: NA; j_gene: TRBJ2-1; v_gene: TRBV2; CDR3aa: CASLDYSVNEQFF; CDR3nt: TGTGCCAGCCTGGACTACAGCGTCAATGAGCAGTTCTTC
abundance: NA; d_gene: NA; j_gene: TRBJ1-1; v_gene: TRBV30; CDR3aa: CAWGVHEGTEAFF; CDR3nt: TGTGCCTGGGGTGTGCACGAAGGTACTGAAGCTTTCTTT
abundance: NA; d_gene: TRBD2; j_gene: TRBJ2-7; v_gene: TRBV4-3; CDR3aa: CASGQAARGAPYEQYF; CDR3nt: TGCGCCAGCGGCCAGGCTGCGCGGGGGGCCCCGTACGAGCAGTACTTC
abundance: few; d_gene: NA; j_gene: TRBJ2-1; v_gene: TRBV12-3/TRBV12-4; CDR3aa: CASSLRSQGHNEQFF; CDR3nt: TGTGCCAGCAGTTTAAGGTCTCAGGGGCACAATGAGCAGTTCTTC
abundance: few; d_gene: NA; j_gene: TRBJ1-6; v_gene: TRBV20-1; CDR3aa: CSARDRGQGTYNSPLHF; CDR3nt: TGCAGTGCTAGAGATCGGGGGCAGGGCACCTATAATTCACCCCTCCACTTT
abundance: many; d_gene: NA; j_gene: TRBJ2-5; v_gene: TRBV7-9; CDR3aa: CASSAGRYQETQYF; CDR3nt: TGTGCCAGCAGCGCAGGACGCTACCAAGAGACCCAGTACTTC
abundance: few; d_gene: NA; j_gene: TRBJ2-2; v_gene: TRBV29-1; CDR3aa: CSVGWGAYTGELFF; CDR3nt: TGCAGCGTTGGCTGGGGGGCCTATACCGGGGAGCTGTTTTTT
abundance: few; d_gene: NA; j_gene: TRBJ1-2; v_gene: TRBV5-6; CDR3aa: CASSPISNYGYTF; CDR3nt: TGTGCCAGCAGCCCCATCTCTAACTATGGCTACACCTTC
abundance: NA; d_gene: NA; j_gene: TRBJ2-5; v_gene: TRBV6-5; CDR3aa: CASRDGWGEETQYF; CDR3nt: TGTGCCAGCAGGGATGGGTGGGGAGAAGAGACCCAGTACTTC
abundance: NA; d_gene: TRBD2; j_gene: TRBJ2-3; v_gene: TRBV23-1; CDR3aa: CASSQPGLAGGTDTQYF; CDR3nt: TGCGCCAGCAGTCAACCGGGACTAGCGGGGGGCACAGATACGCAGTATTTT
abundance: NA; d_gene: NA; j_gene: TRBJ1-1; v_gene: TRBV20-1; CDR3aa: CSAREALNTEAFF; CDR3nt: TGCAGTGCTAGAGAGGCGCTGAACACTGAAGCTTTCTTT
abundance: many; d_gene: NA; j_gene: TRBJ1-5; v_gene: TRBV4-1; CDR3aa: CASSQDNTGVGNQPQHF; CDR3nt: TGCGCCAGCAGCCAAGATAACACGGGGGTGGGCAATCAGCCCCAGCATTTT
abundance: NA; d_gene: NA; j_gene: TRBJ2-3; v_gene: TRBV19; CDR3aa: CASRSDSASSTDTQYF; CDR3nt: TGTGCCAGTAGATCAGACAGTGCCTCTAGCACAGATACGCAGTATTTT
abundance: NA; d_gene: NA; j_gene: TRBJ2-7; v_gene: TRBV6-5; CDR3aa: CASSYTGELEQYF; CDR3nt: TGTGCCAGCAGTTACACCGGGGAACTCGAGCAGTACTTC
abundance: NA; d_gene: TRBD2; j_gene: TRBJ2-1; v_gene: TRBV10-3; CDR3aa: CVISGSSGRGSYNEQFF; CDR3nt: TGTGTCATCAGTGGATCTAGCGGGAGGGGCTCCTACAATGAGCAGTTCTTC
abundance: few; d_gene: NA; j_gene: TRBJ2-1; v_gene: TRBV7-9; CDR3aa: CASSRSSIPHEQFF; CDR3nt: TGTGCCAGCAGCCGTTCTTCCATTCCCCATGAGCAGTTCTTC
abundance: many; d_gene: NA; j_gene: TRBJ2-3; v_gene: TRBV4-3; CDR3aa: CASSQVGGVGTDTQYF; CDR3nt: TGCGCCAGCAGCCAAGTCGGCGGGGTTGGGACAGATACGCAGTATTTT
abundance: many; d_gene: NA; j_gene: TRBJ2-3; v_gene: TRBV6-6; CDR3aa: CASSLSGRTDTQYF; CDR3nt: TGTGCCAGCAGTCTGTCGGGGCGTACAGATACGCAGTATTTT
abundance: many; d_gene: NA; j_gene: TRBJ1-6; v_gene: TRBV3-1; CDR3aa: CASSQDLAGDSPLHF; CDR3nt: TGTGCCAGCAGCCAAGATCTCGCAGGGGATTCACCCCTCCACTTT
abundance: many; d_gene: TRBD1; j_gene: TRBJ1-5; v_gene: TRBV27; CDR3aa: CASSLGQAFNQPQHF; CDR3nt: TGTGCCAGCAGCCTGGGACAGGCTTTCAATCAGCCCCAGCATTTT
abundance: NA; d_gene: NA; j_gene: TRBJ2-7; v_gene: TRBV4-2; CDR3aa: CASSQEDGFSYEQYF; CDR3nt: TGTGCCAGCAGCCAAGAGGACGGCTTCTCCTACGAGCAGTACTTC
abundance: few; d_gene: NA; j_gene: TRBJ2-5; v_gene: TRBV4-1; CDR3aa: CASSQDHYQETQYF; CDR3nt: TGCGCCAGCAGCCAAGATCACTATCAAGAGACCCAGTACTTC
abundance: NA; d_gene: TRBD2; j_gene: TRBJ2-1; v_gene: TRBV27; CDR3aa: CASSLVAGGPLTYNGQFF; CDR3nt: TGTGCCAGCAGTTTAGTAGCGGGGGGGCCCCTAACCTACAATGGGCAGTTCTTC
abundance: once; d_gene: NA; j_gene: TRBJ2-2; v_gene: TRBV5-1; CDR3aa: CASSSPAGELLF; CDR3nt: TGCGCCAGCAGCTCCCCCGCCGGGGAGCTGTTATTT
abundance: once; d_gene: NA; j_gene: TRBJ2-5; v_gene: TRBV12-3/TRBV12-4; CDR3aa: CASSLGRNFETQYF; CDR3nt: TGTGCCAGCAGTTTAGGGCGGAATTTCGAGACCCAGTACTTC
abundance: few; d_gene: TRBD1; j_gene: TRBJ1-1; v_gene: TRBV30; CDR3aa: CAWRGDRGLSYTEAFF; CDR3nt: TGTGCCTGGAGGGGGGACAGGGGGCTTTCGTACACTGAAGCTTTCTTT
abundance: NA; d_gene: NA; j_gene: TRBJ2-3; v_gene: TRBV12-3/TRBV12-4; CDR3aa: CASSRMSSTDTQYF; CDR3nt: TGTGCCAGCAGCCGTATGTCTAGCACAGATACGCAGTATTTT
abundance: many; d_gene: NA; j_gene: TRBJ2-4; v_gene: TRBV29-1; CDR3aa: CSALHEAKNIQYF; CDR3nt: TGCAGCGCACTGCACGAAGCCAAAAACATTCAGTACTTC
abundance: NA; d_gene: NA; j_gene: TRBJ1-1; v_gene: TRBV6-5; CDR3aa: CASCYSQVNTEAFF; CDR3nt: TGTGCCAGCTGTTACTCGCAGGTGAACACTGAAGCTTTCTTT